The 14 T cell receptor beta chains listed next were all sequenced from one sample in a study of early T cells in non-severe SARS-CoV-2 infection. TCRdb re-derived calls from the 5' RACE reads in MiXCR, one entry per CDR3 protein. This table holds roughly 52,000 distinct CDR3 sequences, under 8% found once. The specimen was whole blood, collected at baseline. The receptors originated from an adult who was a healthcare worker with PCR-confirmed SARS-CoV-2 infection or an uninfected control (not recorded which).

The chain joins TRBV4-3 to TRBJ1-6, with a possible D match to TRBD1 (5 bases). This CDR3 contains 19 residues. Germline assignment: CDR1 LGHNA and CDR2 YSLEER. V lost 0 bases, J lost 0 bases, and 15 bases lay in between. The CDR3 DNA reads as TGCGCCAGCAGCCAAGACTGGGTGGGACGGGGCTCCTATAATTCACCCCTCCACTTT. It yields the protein CASSQDWVGRGSYNSPLHF.

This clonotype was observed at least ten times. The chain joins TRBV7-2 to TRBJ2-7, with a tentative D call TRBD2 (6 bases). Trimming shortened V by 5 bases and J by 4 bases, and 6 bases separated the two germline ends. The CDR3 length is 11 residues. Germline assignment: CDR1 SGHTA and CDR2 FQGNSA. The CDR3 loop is CASSGTYEQYF. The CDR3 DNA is TGTGCCAGCAGCGGGACTTACGAGCAGTACTTC.

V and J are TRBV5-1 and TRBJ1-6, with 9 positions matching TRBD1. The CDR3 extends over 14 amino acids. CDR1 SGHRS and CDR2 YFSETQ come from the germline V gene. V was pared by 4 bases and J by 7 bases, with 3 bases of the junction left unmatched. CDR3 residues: CASSVDRGNSPLHF. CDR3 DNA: TGCGCCAGCAGCGTGGACAGGGGCAATTCACCCCTCCACTTT.

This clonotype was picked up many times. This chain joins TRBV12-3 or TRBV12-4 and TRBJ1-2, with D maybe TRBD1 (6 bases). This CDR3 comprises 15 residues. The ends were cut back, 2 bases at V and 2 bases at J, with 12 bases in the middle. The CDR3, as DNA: TGTGCCAGCAGTTTATGGCGGCAGGGGAACTATGGCTACACCTTC. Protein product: CASSLWRQGNYGYTF.

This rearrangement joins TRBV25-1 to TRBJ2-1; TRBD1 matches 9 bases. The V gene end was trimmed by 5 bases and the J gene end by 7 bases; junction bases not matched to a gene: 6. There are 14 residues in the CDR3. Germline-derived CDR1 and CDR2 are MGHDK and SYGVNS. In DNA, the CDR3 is TGTGCCAGCAGTAGGACAGGGGATTTAAATGAGCAGTTCTTC. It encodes CASSRTGDLNEQFF.

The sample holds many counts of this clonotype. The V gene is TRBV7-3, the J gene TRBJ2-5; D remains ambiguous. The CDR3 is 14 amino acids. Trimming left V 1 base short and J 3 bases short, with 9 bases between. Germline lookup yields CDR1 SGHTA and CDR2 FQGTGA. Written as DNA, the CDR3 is TGTGCCAGCAGCTTAAGCCCGGTCGAAGAGACCCAGTACTTC. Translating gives CASSLSPVEETQYF.

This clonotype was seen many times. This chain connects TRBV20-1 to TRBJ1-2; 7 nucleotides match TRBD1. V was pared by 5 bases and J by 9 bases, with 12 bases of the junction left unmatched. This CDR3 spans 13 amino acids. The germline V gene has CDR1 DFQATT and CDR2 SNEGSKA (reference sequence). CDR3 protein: CSASSEGASRYTF. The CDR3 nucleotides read TGCAGTGCTTCATCAGAGGGGGCTTCGCGCTACACCTTC.

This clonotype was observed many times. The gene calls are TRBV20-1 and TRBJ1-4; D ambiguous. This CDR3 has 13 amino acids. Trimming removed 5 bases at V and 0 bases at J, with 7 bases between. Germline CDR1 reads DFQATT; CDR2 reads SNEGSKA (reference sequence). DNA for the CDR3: TGCAGTGCTCTAAATGCAACTAATGAAAAACTGTTTTTT. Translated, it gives CSALNATNEKLFF.

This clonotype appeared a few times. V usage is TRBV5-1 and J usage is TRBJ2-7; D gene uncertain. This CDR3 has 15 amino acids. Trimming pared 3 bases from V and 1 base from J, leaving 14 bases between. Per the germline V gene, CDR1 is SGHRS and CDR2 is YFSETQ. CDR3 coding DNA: TGCGCCAGCAGCTCTGGAATAGCAGCATCCTACGAGCAGTACTTC. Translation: CASSSGIAASYEQYF. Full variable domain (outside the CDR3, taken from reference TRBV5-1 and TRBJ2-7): KAGVTQTPRYLIKTRGQQVTLSCSPISGHRSVSWYQQTPGQGLQFLFEYFSETQRNKGNFPGRFSGRQFSNSRSEMNVSTLELGDSALYLCASSSGIAASYEQYFGPGTRLTVT.

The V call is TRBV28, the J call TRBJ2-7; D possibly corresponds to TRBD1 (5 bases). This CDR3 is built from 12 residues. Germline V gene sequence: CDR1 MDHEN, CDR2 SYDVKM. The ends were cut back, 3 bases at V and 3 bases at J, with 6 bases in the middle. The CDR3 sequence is CASSFDSYEQYF. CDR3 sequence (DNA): TGTGCCAGCAGTTTTGACAGCTACGAGCAGTACTTC. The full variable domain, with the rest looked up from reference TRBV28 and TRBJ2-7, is DVKVTQSSRYLVKRTGEKVFLECVQDMDHENMFWYRQDPGLGLRLIYFSYDVKMKEKGDIPEGYSVSREKKERFSLILESASTNQTSMYLCASSFDSYEQYFGPGTRLTVT.

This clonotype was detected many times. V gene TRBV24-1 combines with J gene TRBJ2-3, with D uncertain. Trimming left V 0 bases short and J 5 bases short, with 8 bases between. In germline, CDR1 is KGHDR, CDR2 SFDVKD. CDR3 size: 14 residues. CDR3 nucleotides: TGTGCCACCAGTGATTTGCAAATCGAAGATACGCAGTATTTT. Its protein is CATSDLQIEDTQYF.

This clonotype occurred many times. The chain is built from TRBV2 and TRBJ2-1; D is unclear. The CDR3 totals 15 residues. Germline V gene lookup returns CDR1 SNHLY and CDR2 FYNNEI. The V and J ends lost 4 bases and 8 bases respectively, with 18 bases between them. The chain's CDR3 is CASSVPPTSEDEQFF. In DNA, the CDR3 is TGTGCCAGCAGTGTCCCGCCTACCTCAGAGGATGAGCAGTTCTTC.

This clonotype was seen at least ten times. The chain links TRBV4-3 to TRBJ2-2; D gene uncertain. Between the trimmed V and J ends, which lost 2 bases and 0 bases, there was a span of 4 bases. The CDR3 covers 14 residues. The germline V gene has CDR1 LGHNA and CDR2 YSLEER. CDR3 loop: CASSQLTNTGELFF. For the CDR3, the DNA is TGCGCCAGCAGCCAACTCACGAACACCGGGGAGCTGTTTTTT.

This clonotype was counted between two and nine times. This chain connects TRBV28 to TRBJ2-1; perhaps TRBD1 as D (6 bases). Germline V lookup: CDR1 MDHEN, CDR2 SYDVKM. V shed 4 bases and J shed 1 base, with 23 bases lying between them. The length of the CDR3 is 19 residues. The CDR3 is CASSSPKIGRGHSYNEQFF. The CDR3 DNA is TGTGCCAGCAGTTCGCCTAAGATCGGCAGGGGTCATTCCTACAATGAGCAGTTCTTC.